Shown below are 2 T cell receptor beta chains from a single sample sequenced in a study of cytomegalovirus exposure and HLA in healthy donors. The PCR made use of 60 Vbeta and 13 Jbeta primers. Only in-frame clones appear in the TCRdb table, and some are missing; sequencing was by immunoSEQ multiplex PCR. The table has 150,000 or so clones, 77% seen once. The sample comprised PBMCs. Receptor source: a male donor in good health and CMV-seronegative.

The chain couples TRBV4-1 to TRBJ1-4; possible D gene TRBD1, 5 bases. Deletions cut 6 bases from V and 0 bases from J, with 11 bases between. The CDR3 has 15 amino acids. The germline V gene encodes CDR1 MGHRA and CDR2 YSYEKL. The CDR3 region has the DNA TGCGCCAGCAGATTCCGGGGGGCAACTAATGAAAAACTGTTTTTT. Translated, it gives CASRFRGATNEKLFF.

The genes are TRBV9 and TRBJ2-2; 7 bases match TRBD2. Trimming removed 7 bases from V and 10 bases from J; junction bases left unmatched: 10. Per germline, CDR1 SGDLS and CDR2 YYNGEE. The CDR3 length is 13 residues. DNA for the CDR3: TGTGCCAGCGGGGAGGGCCGAAACTCGGAGCTGTTTTTT. Its protein is CASGEGRNSELFF.